Listed below are T cell receptor beta chains from one sample, sequenced in a study of T cells after yellow fever vaccination. TCRdb passed the 5' RACE reads through MiXCR, listing each CDR3 protein once. The sample contains about 120,000 distinct CDR3 sequences, more than 7.5% of which appear only once. Sequencing used CD8+ T cells sorted from PBMCs, obtained 45 days after the yellow fever booster vaccination. These receptors originate from a man aged 25 to 40 who received the YFV17D yellow fever vaccine. The CDR3 runs from the conserved cysteine through the conserved F or W. D genes are given only for firm matches. A row's size may be missing; if present it is once, few, many or a size class.

few	TRBD1	TRBV23-1	TRBJ2-1	TGCGCCAGCAGTCAAGCACGTACCGGGACAGAACCCTACAATGAGCAGTTCTTC	CASSQARTGTEPYNEQFF
many	NA	TRBV27	TRBJ1-5	TGTGCCAGCAGTTTATTGGGGCAGATTAATCAGCCCCAGCATTTT	CASSLLGQINQPQHF
many	NA	TRBV7-9	TRBJ2-3	TGTGCCAGCAGCTTCCTCACAGATACGCAGTATTTT	CASSFLTDTQYF
many	NA	TRBV20-1	TRBJ2-1	TGCAGTGTCGGGGTGGGTGAGCAGTTCTTC	CSVGVGEQFF
few	NA	TRBV11-2	TRBJ2-1	TGTGCCAGCAGCCCGACTAGAGGGACGCGAGGACCTTTGAATGAGCAGTTCTTC	CASSPTRGTRGPLNEQFF
many	TRBD1	TRBV15	TRBJ2-1	TGTGCCACCAACGACAGGGACACCTCCTACAATGAGCAGTTCTTC	CATNDRDTSYNEQFF
NA	TRBD2	TRBV5-6	TRBJ2-5	TGTGCCAGCATCACGGGACTAGCGGGAAAAGAGACCCAGTACTTC	CASITGLAGKETQYF
many	NA	TRBV3-1	TRBJ2-7	TGTGCCAGCAGCCAAGATATCCGGTACGAGCAGTACTTC	CASSQDIRYEQYF
NA	NA	TRBV20-1	TRBJ2-7	TGCAGTGCACCGATTGGGCCTTCCGCGCAGTACTTC	CSAPIGPSAQYF
many	NA	TRBV5-1	TRBJ2-1	TGCGCCAGCAGTGTTGGAAGGGGGTCGTCCTACAATGAGCAGTTCTTC	CASSVGRGSSYNEQFF
many	NA	TRBV7-2	TRBJ2-1	TGTGCCAGCAGCTACGAGCTCTCAGAGGGCGATGAGCAGTTCTTC	CASSYELSEGDEQFF
few	NA	TRBV7-8	TRBJ2-7	TGTGCCAGCAGCTCAGTGACTACCTCCTACGAGCAGTACTTC	CASSSVTTSYEQYF
few	NA	TRBV5-1	TRBJ2-7	TGCGCCAGCAGCTACGAAACCTACGAGCAGTACTTC	CASSYETYEQYF
many	TRBD2	TRBV19	TRBJ2-7	TGTGCCAGTAGTCGAGGCGGGAGCGATTTCTACGAGCAGTACTTC	CASSRGGSDFYEQYF
many	NA	TRBV5-1	TRBJ2-7	TGCGCCAGCAGCTTGGAACAGTTCGACATAGCGGAGCTTATCTACGAGCAGTACTTC	CASSLEQFDIAELIYEQYF
many	NA	TRBV20-1	TRBJ2-7	TGCAGTGCACTTCGGGACAACTCCTACGAGCAGTACTTC	CSALRDNSYEQYF
many	TRBD1	TRBV7-9	TRBJ2-7	TGTGCCAGCAGCGCTGCGGGACAGGGCTACGAGCAGTACTTC	CASSAAGQGYEQYF
many	NA	TRBV5-1	TRBJ2-2	TGCGCCAGCAGCTTGAGTCCGGACTACACCGGGGAGCTGTTTTTT	CASSLSPDYTGELFF
NA	NA	TRBV5-1	TRBJ2-7	TGCGCCAGCAGCTGGGGTAGCCCCTACGAGCAGTACTTC	CASSWGSPYEQYF
NA	NA	TRBV19	TRBJ2-6	TGTGCCTCAAAGGGGAATTCTGGGGCCAACGTCCTGACTTTC	CASKGNSGANVLTF
many	TRBD1	TRBV5-6	TRBJ2-3	TGTGCCAGCACCCGGGACAGGGGTAGCACAGATACGCAGTATTTT	CASTRDRGSTDTQYF
NA	TRBD2	TRBV30	TRBJ2-1	TGTGCCTGGAGTGTACTCAGTAGCGGGGCCCGGTTTGAGCAGTTCTTC	CAWSVLSSGARFEQFF
many	TRBD1	TRBV5-1	TRBJ2-3	TGCGCCAGCAGCCCGGGACAGGGGGCTATCACAGATACGCAGTATTTT	CASSPGQGAITDTQYF
NA	NA	TRBV5-4	TRBJ2-2	TGTGCCAGCAGCTTATACTCCACCGGGGAGCTGTTTTTT	CASSLYSTGELFF
NA	NA	TRBV11-2	TRBJ1-4	TGTGCCAGCAGCTTAGCCAGGGGACGTGAAAAACTGTTTTTT	CASSLARGREKLFF
few	NA	TRBV29-1	TRBJ2-2	TGCAGCGTCCGACAGCTGGGAGACGCCGGGGAGCTGTTTTTT	CSVRQLGDAGELFF
many	TRBD2	TRBV11-2	TRBJ2-3	TGTGCCAGCAGCTTAGAGTGGTACGAAGGGACTAGCGGGAGTTCCGGCACAGATACGCAGTATTTT	CASSLEWYEGTSGSSGTDTQYF
many	NA	TRBV7-2	TRBJ2-5	TGTGCCAGCTTCGACCCACCGCCGGAGACCCAGTACTTC	CASFDPPPETQYF
few	NA	TRBV18	TRBJ2-2	TGTGCCAGCTCACCATGGGGTCACAGAGCTGATACCGGGGAGCTGTTTTTT	CASSPWGHRADTGELFF
NA	NA	TRBV5-4	TRBJ2-3	TGTGCCAGCAGCTTGGACGGGGTTCATACAGATACGCAGTATTTT	CASSLDGVHTDTQYF
few	NA	TRBV6-5	TRBJ2-1	TGTGCCAGCAGTTACGACGAGGATACTAGCTCCTACAATGAGCAGTTCTTC	CASSYDEDTSSYNEQFF
many	NA	TRBV3-1	TRBJ2-1	TGTGCCAGCAGCCAAGAAACCGGGGCGGGCCCTTACAATGAGCAGTTCTTC	CASSQETGAGPYNEQFF
NA	NA	TRBV19	TRBJ2-2	TGTGCCAGTAGTATAGAGTCCCGAAACACCGGGGAGCTGTTTTTT	CASSIESRNTGELFF
many	NA	TRBV9	TRBJ2-1	TGTGCCAGCTCGGGAGCCGATGAGCAGTTCTTC	CASSGADEQFF
NA	NA	TRBV15	TRBJ2-1	TGTGCCACGCGGGAAAGCGGAAGCTCCTACAATGAGCAGTTCTTC	CATRESGSSYNEQFF
many	NA	TRBV5-6	TRBJ1-5	TGTGCCAGCAGCTTTCTCAGGGGTGGTCAGCCCCAGCATTTT	CASSFLRGGQPQHF
many	NA	TRBV5-1	TRBJ2-1	TGCGCCAGCAGCTCGCCCCCGGACTCCAGTGAGCAGTTCTTC	CASSSPPDSSEQFF
many	TRBD2	TRBV7-9	TRBJ2-3	TGTGCCAGCAGCTTAACGGGACTAGCGGGAGAAACAGATACGCAGTATTTT	CASSLTGLAGETDTQYF
many	NA	TRBV21-1	TRBJ2-2	TGTGCCAGCAGCTCCCGGACTAGCAGAAAGACCGGGGAGCTGTTTTTT	CASSSRTSRKTGELFF
many	TRBD2	TRBV20-1	TRBJ2-2	TGCAGTGCTAAGACTAGCGGGAGGGGGAACACCGGGGAGCTGTTTTTT	CSAKTSGRGNTGELFF
NA	NA	TRBV1	TRBJ1-5	TGCACCAGCAAGTGGGGCGTCAAGCAGCCCCAGCATTTT	CTSKWGVKQPQHF
few	TRBD2	TRBV10-3	TRBJ2-5	TGTGCCATCAGCCACCCCCCGGGACTAGCGGGAAGGGTTGTTGAGACCCAGTACTTC	CAISHPPGLAGRVVETQYF
many	NA	TRBV7-2	TRBJ2-1	TGTGCCAGCAGCTTAGGGCTGAATGAGCAGTTCTTC	CASSLGLNEQFF
many	TRBD1	TRBV14	TRBJ1-2	TGTGCCAGCAGCCCGGGACAGACGTATGGCTACACCTTC	CASSPGQTYGYTF
many	NA	TRBV7-6	TRBJ1-1	TGTGCCAGCAGCTTAATGTATGGCAGGGGCGAGCTAGGAACTGAAGCTTTCTTT	CASSLMYGRGELGTEAFF
many	NA	TRBV20-1	TRBJ2-1	TGCAGTGCTTACGACCCGAGTGGCAATGAGCAGTTCTTC	CSAYDPSGNEQFF
many	NA	TRBV3-1	TRBJ2-7	TGTGCCAGCAGCCAAGGACTAGCCTACGAGCAGTACTTC	CASSQGLAYEQYF
many	NA	TRBV9	TRBJ2-7	TGTGCCAGCAGCGTAAATCTGGGCGGGATAAACGAGCAGTACTTC	CASSVNLGGINEQYF
few	NA	TRBV4-3	TRBJ2-2	TGCGCCAGCCGCCTCGGGGTACCAAACACCGGGGAGCTGTTTTTT	CASRLGVPNTGELFF
many	NA	TRBV18	TRBJ2-5	TGTGCCAGCTCTGCTCCCCCGATTTCGGGACAAGAGACCCAGTACTTC	CASSAPPISGQETQYF
few	NA	TRBV20-1	TRBJ2-1	TGCAGTGCTAAGTACAATGAGCAGTTCTTC	CSAKYNEQFF
many	NA	TRBV5-1	TRBJ2-7	TGCGCCAGCAGCGCGGACTTTTACGAGCAGTACTTC	CASSADFYEQYF
many	NA	TRBV5-1	TRBJ1-2	TGCGCCAGCAGCTTAGAATGGACAGACAACTATGGCTACACCTTC	CASSLEWTDNYGYTF
many	TRBD1	TRBV20-1	TRBJ2-7	TGCAGTGCTAGAGCCCCCCTAGGACAGGGGGCGGGAGAGCAGTACTTC	CSARAPLGQGAGEQYF